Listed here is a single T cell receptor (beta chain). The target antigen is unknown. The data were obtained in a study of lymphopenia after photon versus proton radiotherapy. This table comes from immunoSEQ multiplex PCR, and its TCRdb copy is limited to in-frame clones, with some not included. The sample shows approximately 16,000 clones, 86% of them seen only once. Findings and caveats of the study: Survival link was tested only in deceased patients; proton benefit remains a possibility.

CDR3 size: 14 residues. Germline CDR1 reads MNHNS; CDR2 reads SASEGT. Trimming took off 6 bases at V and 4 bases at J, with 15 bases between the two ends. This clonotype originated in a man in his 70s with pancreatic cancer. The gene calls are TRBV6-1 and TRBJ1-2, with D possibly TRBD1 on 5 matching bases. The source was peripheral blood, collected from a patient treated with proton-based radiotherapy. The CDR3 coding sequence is TGTGCCAGCAGCTATCAGGGATCCTCCTATGGCTACACCTTC. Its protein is CASSYQGSSYGYTF.